Following are 17 T cell receptor beta chains from one sample sequenced in a study of CD8+CD57+ T cells in acquired aplastic anemia. Genomic DNA, serving as template, underwent TCR beta VDJ and CDR3 profiling. TCRdb redid the calling of the reads with MiXCR, one entry per CDR3 protein. The profile shows tens of thousands of distinct CDR3 sequences, about half of them singletons. The sequencing sample was made of sorted CD4+, CD8+, or CD8+CD57+ T cells (not recorded which) from PBMCs. These receptors all stem from a human donor in good health, serving as a control.

This chain links TRBV27 with TRBJ2-3, with D possibly being TRBD1 or TRBD2 (5 bases each). This CDR3 region has 16 residues. Germline V gene data show CDR1 as MNHEY and CDR2 as SMNVEV (reference sequence). V lost 8 bases, J lost 6 bases, and 24 bases lay in between. The CDR3 DNA follows: TGTGCCAGCTGGGTAGACGGGAACACACACAGGGATACGCAGTATTTT. This sequence encodes CASWVDGNTHRDTQYF.

The rearrangement links TRBV7-7 to TRBJ2-3, with D possibly being TRBD2 (7 bases). The ends were cut back, 5 bases at V and 2 bases at J, with 17 bases in the middle. The germline CDR1 and CDR2 sequences are SSHAT and FNYEAQ (reference sequence). This CDR3 has 16 residues. The CDR3 nucleotides read TGTGCCAGCAGCCCAACTGGGGGGGGGCTCACAGATACGCAGTATTTT. Its protein is CASSPTGGGLTDTQYF.

About this clonotype: With a much larger clone just one base away, this may be a read error. The V and J genes are TRBV12-3 or TRBV12-4 and TRBJ1-2, with 11 bases identical to TRBD1. The CDR3 runs to 13 residues. The CDR3 DNA follows: TGTGCCAGCAGTTTGGGGACAGGGGGTGGCTGCACCTTC. Its translation is CASSLGTGGGCTF.

Ten or more counts support this clonotype. The chain employs TRBV20-1 and TRBJ1-2; perhaps TRBD1 as D (5 bases). Germline loops: CDR1 DFQATT, CDR2 SNEGSKA (reference sequence). This CDR3 is built from 14 residues. The CDR3: CSVDRDGANYGYTF. CDR3 DNA: TGCAGCGTCGACCGGGACGGAGCTAACTATGGCTACACCTTC.

In DNA form, the CDR3 reads TGCAGCGTCACGGACAGAGAATCCTACGAGCAGTACTTC. Amino acid sequence: CSVTDRESYEQYF. The V call is TRBV29-1, the J call TRBJ2-5; weak D call: TRBD1 (6 bases). TRBJ2-7 matches the DNA end more closely, so the J call is doubtful. Germline CDR1 SQVTM, CDR2 ANQGSEA. The CDR3 sequence is 13 residues long.

The gene calls are TRBV19 and TRBJ2-5, with D possibly matching TRBD1 (6 bases). The CDR3 spans 15 residues. V gave up 2 bases and J gave up 3 bases, with 13 bases separating them. Germline CDR1 LNHDA, CDR2 SQIVND (reference sequence). The CDR3 is CASSISGTHKETQYF. In DNA form, the CDR3 reads TGTGCCAGTAGTATATCCGGGACACATAAAGAGACCCAGTACTTC.

Note on this clonotype: Possible read error: a much larger clone is one base away. The rearrangement links TRBV10-3 to TRBJ1-1; D call uncertain. V was clipped by 11 bases and J by 1 base, with 14 bases between them. Germline CDR1 and CDR2: ENHRY and SYGVKD. CDR3 length equals 13 residues. The CDR3 nucleotides are TGTGCCGGCAGTTACGGACGGAACACTGAAGCTTTCTTT. Translating it yields CAGSYGRNTEAFF.

This clonotype was seen only a few times. A much larger clone lies a single base off, so this may be a read error. The conserved final phenylalanine or tryptophan is absent from the CDR3, which likely points to a read error. This sequence joins TRBV24-1 and TRBJ2-1; D is ambiguous. The ends were cut back, 2 bases at V and 1 base at J, with 11 bases in the middle. This CDR3 contains 16 residues. CDR1 is KGHDR, CDR2 SFDVKD, per germline. For the CDR3, the DNA is TGTGCCACCAGTGATTCAGAGAGTTGGTCCTACAATGAGCAGTTCCTC. This gives the protein CATSDSESWSYNEQFL.

CDR3 DNA: TGCAGTGCTAGGGATCAGGCGAGTGAAGCTTTCTTT. This codes for CSARDQASEAFF. The rearrangement uses TRBV20-1 and TRBJ1-1; D gene ambiguous. V lost 3 bases, J lost 7 bases, and 12 bases lay in between. The CDR3 length is 12 residues. From germline, CDR1 is DFQATT and CDR2 SNEGSKA (reference sequence).

This clonotype was seen at least ten times. This sequence joins TRBV30 and TRBJ2-7, with D unresolved. The germline V and J ends were trimmed by 2 bases and 2 bases, with 4 bases remaining between them. The CDR3 sequence is 11 residues long. Germline V gives CDR1 GTSNPN, CDR2 SVGIG (reference sequence). In DNA, the CDR3 is TGTGCCTGGAGTTCTACCTACGAGCAGTACTTC. Protein product: CAWSSTYEQYF.

V is TRBV10-3 and J is TRBJ1-5; no clear D gene. This CDR3 is 15 amino acids long. Germline CDR1 reads ENHRY; CDR2 reads SYGVKD. V lost 6 bases and J lost 5, with 17 bases in between. The chain's CDR3 is CAISSTPADDQPQHF. In nucleotides, the CDR3 is TGTGCCATCAGCTCGACCCCCGCGGACGATCAGCCCCAGCATTTT.

V and J are TRBV24-1 and TRBJ1-5; 7 bases are shared with TRBD1. CDR1 is KGHDR and CDR2 is SFDVKD in the germline V gene. The CDR3 is 16 residues long. The trim removed 3 bases at V and 3 bases at J, leaving 7 bases unmatched. The chain's CDR3 is CATSDAPGQLNQPQHF. Here the CDR3 DNA reads TGTGCCACCAGTGATGCCCCGGGACAGCTCAATCAGCCCCAGCATTTT.

The chain combines TRBV12-3 or TRBV12-4 with TRBJ2-3; TRBD2 matches at 7 bases. With V trimmed by 7 bases and J by 6 bases, 4 bases remained unmatched. The CDR3 spans 12 residues. The DNA of the CDR3 is TGTGCCAGCACCCATAGCGGGGATACGCAGTATTTT. Residues: CASTHSGDTQYF.

This clonotype appeared a few times. In this CDR3 the conserved last residue, phenylalanine or tryptophan, is missing, so a read error is likely. CDR3 protein: CASSLRGRGYEQYL. The CDR3 DNA follows: TGTGCCAGCAGTTTACGGGGCAGGGGGTACGAGCAGTACCTC. The chain employs TRBV10-3 and TRBJ2-7; 7 bases align to TRBD1. The CDR3 covers 14 residues. CDR1 ENHRY and CDR2 SYGVKD come from the germline V gene.

This clonotype occurred a few times. V is TRBV20-1 and J is TRBJ1-1; 9 bases are a match to TRBD1. Germline values: CDR1 DFQATT, CDR2 SNEGSKA (reference sequence). This CDR3 comprises 15 residues. V gave up 3 bases and J gave up 5 bases; unmatched junction bases: 10. CDR3 nucleotide sequence: TGCAGTGCTAGTCCCGGGACAGGGCCGGGAACTGAAGCTTTCTTT. This sequence encodes CSASPGTGPGTEAFF.

V usage is TRBV7-2 and J usage is TRBJ1-6, with TRBD1 as a possible D gene (5 bases). V was trimmed by 9 bases and J by 9 bases, leaving 18 bases between them. The CDR3 sequence is 14 residues long. CDR1 is SGHTA, CDR2 FQGNSA, per germline. CDR3 region: CASSRDGSGSPLHF. For the CDR3, the DNA is TGTGCCAGTAGCCGGGACGGGTCAGGTTCACCCCTCCACTTT.

In this sample, this clonotype turned up many times. The chain employs TRBV25-1 and TRBJ1-3; possibly TRBD1 for D (6 bases). The CDR3 runs to 17 residues. Trimming cost V 5 bases and J 5 bases, with 22 bases left between them. Germline values: CDR1 MGHDK, CDR2 SYGVNS. This CDR3 is CASSTRTEEINRNTIYF. Written as DNA, the CDR3 is TGTGCCAGCAGTACACGGACAGAAGAAATCAATCGAAACACCATATATTTT.